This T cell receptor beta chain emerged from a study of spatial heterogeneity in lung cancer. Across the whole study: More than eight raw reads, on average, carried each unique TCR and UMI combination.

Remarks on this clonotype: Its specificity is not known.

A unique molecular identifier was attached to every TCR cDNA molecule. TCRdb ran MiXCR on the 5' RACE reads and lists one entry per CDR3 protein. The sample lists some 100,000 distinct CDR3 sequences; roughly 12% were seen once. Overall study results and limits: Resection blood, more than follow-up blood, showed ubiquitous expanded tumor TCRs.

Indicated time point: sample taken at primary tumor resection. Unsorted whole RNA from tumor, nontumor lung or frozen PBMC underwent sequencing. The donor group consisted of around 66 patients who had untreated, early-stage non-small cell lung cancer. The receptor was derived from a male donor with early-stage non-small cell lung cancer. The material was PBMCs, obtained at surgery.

CDR3 bases: TGCGCCAGCAGCTTTTGGACCGGGACAGGGAGTGAAAAACTGTTTTTT. Protein sequence: CASSFWTGTGSEKLFF. V and J are TRBV5-1 and TRBJ1-4, with TRBD1 matching over 9 bases. The ends lost 2 bases at V and 7 bases at J; junction bases unmatched: 9. The CDR3 has 16 residues. Looked up from germline, CDR1 is SGHRS and CDR2 is YFSETQ.